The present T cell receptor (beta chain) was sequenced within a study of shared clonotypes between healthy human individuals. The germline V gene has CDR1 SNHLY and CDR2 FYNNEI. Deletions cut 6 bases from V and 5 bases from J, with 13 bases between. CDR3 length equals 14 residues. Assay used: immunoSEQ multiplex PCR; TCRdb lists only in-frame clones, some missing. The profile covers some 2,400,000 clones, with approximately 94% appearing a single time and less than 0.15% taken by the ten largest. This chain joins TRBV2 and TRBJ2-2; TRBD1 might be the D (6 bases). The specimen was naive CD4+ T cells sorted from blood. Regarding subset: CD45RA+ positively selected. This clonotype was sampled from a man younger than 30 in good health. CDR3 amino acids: CASRGHGGTGELFF. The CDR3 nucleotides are TGTGCCAGCAGGGGACACGGAGGAACCGGGGAGCTGTTTTTT.